These 13 T cell receptor beta chains were sequenced from one sample in a study of OX40 agonist ivuxolimab in advanced cancers. Sequenced by immunoSEQ multiplex PCR; TCRdb stores in-frame clones only, minus some. This table holds approximately 70,000 clones, 65% to 90% found once. The specimen comprised CD4+ or CD8+ T cells sorted from blood, sampled in a trial of the OX40 agonist ivuxolimab. Receptors were obtained from an adult with an advanced solid tumor such as melanoma, head and neck, liver or kidney cancer.

The J gene is TRBJ2-7, the V gene TRBV29-1; D is possibly TRBD1 (5 bases). Germline-derived CDR1 and CDR2 are SQVTM and ANQGSEA. Trimming stripped 7 bases from V and 0 bases from J, with 28 bases between. CDR3 length: 18 residues. The CDR3 sequence is CSAKGNGHQVASSYEQYF. The CDR3 DNA sequence: TGCAGCGCCAAGGGTAATGGACACCAAGTAGCTAGCTCCTACGAGCAGTACTTC.

CDR3 coding DNA: TGCAGCGTTGAAGAGACAGGGTGGGTCACCTTC. This gives the protein CSVEETGWVTF. J is TRBJ1-2 and V is TRBV29-1; 7 bases are shared with TRBD1. V dropped 0 bases and J dropped 13; count of bases not matched to a gene: 5. The CDR3 contains 11 residues. Germline V gene lookup returns CDR1 SQVTM and CDR2 ANQGSEA. Variable domain in full (rest from reference TRBV29-1 and TRBJ1-2): SAVISQKPSRDICQRGTSLTIQCQVDSQVTMMFWYRQQPGQSLTLIATANQGSEATYESGFVIDKFPISRPNLTFSTLTVSNMSPEDSSIYLCSVEETGWVTFGSGTRLTVV.

The V call is TRBV7-9, the J call TRBJ1-2; perhaps TRBD1 as D (5 bases). The CDR3 sequence is 16 residues long. CDR1 is SEHNR and CDR2 is FQNEAQ in the germline V gene (reference sequence). The V end was cut by 1 base, the J end by 0 bases, with 12 bases between. The CDR3 region has the DNA TGTGCCAGCAGCTTAGAGCCGGGACGGACTAACTATGGCTACACCTTC. Amino acid sequence: CASSLEPGRTNYGYTF.

This CDR3 is CASSVGTSATDTQYF. The CDR3 coding sequence is TGTGCCAGCAGCGTAGGTACTAGCGCCACAGATACGCAGTATTTT. The V call is TRBV9, the J call TRBJ2-3, with 7 bases that match TRBD2. V lost 0 bases and J lost 2; bases outside the gene matches: 3. The CDR3 spans 15 residues. The V gene's germline CDR1 is SGDLS and CDR2 YYNGEE.

The chain employs TRBV28 and TRBJ1-3; no clear D gene. CDR3 length: 17 residues. Trimming removed 6 bases at V and 0 bases at J, with 18 bases between. Germline CDR1 and CDR2: MDHEN and SYDVKM. The CDR3 is CASRVPVADPSGNTIYF. The CDR3, as DNA: TGTGCCAGCAGGGTACCAGTCGCCGATCCCTCTGGAAACACCATATATTTT. The variable domain in full, with the rest retrieved from reference TRBV28 and TRBJ1-3, is DVKVTQSSRYLVKRTGEKVFLECVQDMDHENMFWYRQDPGLGLRLIYFSYDVKMKEKGDIPEGYSVSREKKERFSLILESASTNQTSMYLCASRVPVADPSGNTIYFGEGSWLTVV.

The V call is TRBV18, the J call TRBJ1-2; D is possibly TRBD1 (6 bases). The CDR3 extends over 14 amino acids. Looked up from germline, CDR1 is KGHSH and CDR2 is LQKENI. V lost 3 bases and J lost 2, with 10 bases in between. The chain's CDR3 is CASSPEDSNYGYTF. The CDR3 nucleotides read TGTGCCAGCTCACCCGAGGACAGCAACTATGGCTACACCTTC.

The gene calls are TRBV6-5 and TRBJ2-7; TRBD2 aligns across 11 bases. Germline V gene sequence: CDR1 MNHEY, CDR2 SVGAGI. The CDR3 is made up of 15 amino acids. The ends lost 2 bases at V and 3 bases at J; junction bases unmatched: 3. The CDR3 loop reads CASSYIAGGNYEQYF. The CDR3 DNA follows: TGTGCCAGCAGTTACATAGCGGGGGGGAACTACGAGCAGTACTTC.

V gene TRBV12-5 combines with J gene TRBJ1-1; D not resolved. Trimming shortened V by 0 bases and J by 6 bases, and 5 bases separated the two germline ends. The CDR3 consists of 12 residues. Germline V gene lookup returns CDR1 LGHNT and CDR2 FRNRAP. As DNA, the CDR3 is TGTGCTAGTGGTTTGGTAAGTTCTGAAGCTTTCTTT. It encodes CASGLVSSEAFF.

The gene calls are TRBV18 and TRBJ1-6; TRBD1 is a possible D gene (6 bases). The ends were cut back, 6 bases at V and 7 bases at J, with 19 bases in the middle. From germline, CDR1 is KGHSH and CDR2 LQKENI. This CDR3 comprises 16 residues. The CDR3 is CASSQDRRDSNSPLHF. CDR3 nucleotide sequence: TGTGCCAGCTCTCAAGACAGGCGTGACTCGAATTCACCCCTCCACTTT. Full variable domain (outside the CDR3, taken from reference TRBV18 and TRBJ1-6): NAGVMQNPRHLVRRRGQEARLRCSPMKGHSHVYWYRQLPEEGLKFMVYLQKENIIDESGMPKERFSAEFPKEGPSILRIQQVVRGDSAAYFCASSQDRRDSNSPLHFGNGTRLTVT.

The chain uses TRBV7-6 and TRBJ1-1; D is ambiguous. This CDR3 contains 13 residues. Trimming removed 5 bases from V and 1 base from J, with 8 bases in between. Germline CDR1 SGHVS, CDR2 FNYEAQ. Written as DNA, the CDR3 is TGTGCCAGCAGCCTTGAACAGAACACTGAAGCTTTCTTT. Translating gives CASSLEQNTEAFF. The full variable domain, completed using reference TRBV7-6 and TRBJ1-1, is GAGVSQSPRYKVTKRGQDVALRCDPISGHVSLYWYRQALGQGPEFLTYFNYEAQQDKSGLPNDRFSAERPEGSISTLTIQRTEQRDSAMYRCASSLEQNTEAFFGQGTRLTVV.

This chain joins TRBV18 and TRBJ2-1, with D maybe TRBD2 (6 bases). CDR1 is KGHSH and CDR2 is LQKENI in the germline V gene. V lost 2 bases and J 9 bases, leaving 17 bases between the germline ends. The CDR3 consists of 15 residues. The CDR3 DNA reads TGTGCCAGCTCACCAATCGCGGGGTCCGGCGGTGAGCAGTTCTTC. Amino acids: CASSPIAGSGGEQFF.

The CDR3 nucleotides read TGTGCCAGCAGCCAGGTTGGGGTGGATACGCAGTATTTT. The encoded protein is CASSQVGVDTQYF. V and J are TRBV4-2 and TRBJ2-3, with D uncertain. Germline V CDR1 and CDR2: LGHNA, YNFKEQ. The CDR3 is 13 residues long. V lost 3 bases and J 6 bases, leaving 10 bases between the germline ends.

The chain has TRBV30 and TRBJ2-1, with D possibly matching TRBD2 (5 bases). Germline loops: CDR1 GTSNPN, CDR2 SVGIG (reference sequence). The CDR3 loop spans 12 amino acids. The ends were cut back, 4 bases at V and 5 bases at J, with 9 bases in the middle. The CDR3: CAWKAGNNEQFF. CDR3 DNA sequence: TGTGCCTGGAAGGCGGGTAACAATGAGCAGTTCTTC.